Sequencing of this T cell receptor (beta chain) was carried out in a study of radiotherapy plus CTLA-4 blockade in lung cancer. Looked up from germline, CDR1 is MNHNY and CDR2 is SVGAGI (reference sequence). V gave up 6 bases and J gave up 4 bases; unmatched junction bases: 6. The CDR3 contains 14 residues. Assay: immunoSEQ multiplex PCR; the TCRdb copy retains only in-frame clones and omits some. The sample consists of about 81,000 clones, about two thirds of them appearing once. The sequence came from a human donor with non-small cell lung cancer that progressed on radiotherapy plus ipilimumab. V gene TRBV6-6 combines with J gene TRBJ1-2, with 9 bases aligning to TRBD1. The material sequenced was peripheral blood, taken from a patient treated with radiotherapy plus ipilimumab. CDR3 residues: CASRPDRGVYGYTF. The CDR3 DNA reads TGTGCCAGCAGACCCGACAGGGGGGTCTATGGCTACACCTTC.